These 3 T cell receptor beta chains originate from one sample sequenced in a study of blood T cells in healthy people across ages. Next came a second PCR, run for about 7 to 11 cycles, which used a sample-barcoded 5' primer along with a J-beta primer mix. TCRdb recomputed calls from the 5' RACE reads with MiXCR, one row per CDR3 protein. This table holds hundreds of thousands of distinct CDR3 sequences, roughly 44% found once. Sequencing was done on a sample of blood. These receptors were taken from a woman aged 60-75 years in good health.

This clonotype was found a few times. The CDR3 DNA reads as TGTGCCAGCAGCTTGGTAAGCCCCTACAATGAGCAGTTCTTC. It codes for CASSLVSPYNEQFF. The chain couples TRBV5-6 to TRBJ2-1, with D unclear. The CDR3 is 14 residues long. The ends were cut back, 0 bases at V and 2 bases at J, with 6 bases in the middle. CDR1 is SGHDT, CDR2 YYEEEE, per germline.

The chain links TRBV5-1 to TRBJ2-7; D might be TRBD2 (5 bases). V lost 0 bases to trimming and J lost 0 bases, with 16 bases between them. CDR3 length: 17 residues. Germline CDR1 is SGHRS and CDR2 is YFSETQ. The CDR3 bases are TGCGCCAGCAGCTTGGAACTGCGGGTAATGAGCTCCTACGAGCAGTACTTC. Translation gives CASSLELRVMSSYEQYF. The variable domain in full, completed from reference TRBV5-1 and TRBJ2-7, reads KAGVTQTPRYLIKTRGQQVTLSCSPISGHRSVSWYQQTPGQGLQFLFEYFSETQRNKGNFPGRFSGRQFSNSRSEMNVSTLELGDSALYLCASSLELRVMSSYEQYFGPGTRLTVT.

The rearrangement uses TRBV2 and TRBJ1-2, with D perhaps matching TRBD1 (5 bases). V was cut by 3 bases and J by 4 bases, with 9 bases left in between. This CDR3 contains 13 residues. In germline, CDR1 is SNHLY, CDR2 FYNNEI. CDR3 in DNA: TGTGCCAGCAGTGAGGGGCAGAGCTATGGCTACACCTTC. Translation: CASSEGQSYGYTF.